One T cell receptor (beta chain) is described in this entry. Antigen: not known. A much larger clonotype is one base distant, so this may be a read error. The sample comes from a study of CD8 T cells in ankylosing spondylitis. Study findings and constraints: Characteristic of ankylosing spondylitis blood, it appeared, was a TCR beta motif comprising eight highly homologous variants. A CD8+ phenotype characterized the disease-linked clones, which were relatively rare in peripheral blood.

A single record per CDR3 protein comes from TCRdb applying MiXCR to the 5' RACE reads. The sample consists of 500,000 or so distinct CDR3 sequences, about 5.7% of them appearing once. The CDR3 length is 13 residues. Per germline, CDR1 SGHKS and CDR2 YYEKEE (reference sequence). The sequence was obtained from a male donor with ankylosing spondylitis. What was sequenced was blood, either unsorted or a sorted T cell fraction (not recorded which). This chain joins TRBV5-5 and TRBJ2-1; tentatively, D is TRBD2 (5 bases). CDR3 DNA: TGTGCCATCAGCTTTAGGGTAGCGAATGAGCAGTTCTTC. This gives the protein CAISFRVANEQFF.